The 7 T cell receptor beta chains listed next were all sequenced from one sample in a study of cytomegalovirus exposure and HLA in healthy donors. Use of 60 Vbeta and 13 Jbeta primers characterized the PCR. The protocol was immunoSEQ multiplex PCR, while the TCRdb copy is restricted to in-frame clones and leaves out a portion. The repertoire holds about 120,000 clones, with 80% as singletons. The specimen was PBMCs. Receptors were obtained from a man between 25 and 39 years old in good health and CMV-seropositive.

This clone was seen only a few times. The chain has TRBV2 and TRBJ1-6; 9 bases map to TRBD1. The CDR3 is made up of 14 amino acids. Germline V lookup: CDR1 SNHLY, CDR2 FYNNEI. V was clipped by 4 bases and J by 8 bases; unmatched bases: 3. The CDR3 nucleotides are TGTGCCAGCAGTGGGACAGGGGTGTATTCACCCCTCCACTTT. As protein: CASSGTGVYSPLHF.

The chain links TRBV5-5 to TRBJ2-2; D unresolved. V lost 0 bases and J 4 bases, leaving 10 bases between the germline ends. Germline V gene sequence: CDR1 SGHKS, CDR2 YYEKEE (reference sequence). This CDR3 region has 15 residues. The CDR3 here is CASSLDSGFTGELFF. DNA for the CDR3: TGTGCCAGCAGCTTGGATTCCGGGTTCACCGGGGAGCTGTTTTTT.

About this clone: This CDR3 is also generated by other DNA sequences in the sample. The chain joins TRBV9 to TRBJ1-4; 9 bases align to TRBD1. The J segment lost 4 bases and the V segment lost 2 bases, leaving 0 bases of the junction unmatched. This CDR3 is 14 amino acids long. The germline CDR1 and CDR2 sequences are SGDLS and YYNGEE. DNA for the CDR3: TGTGCCAGCAGCGTGGACAGGGGTAATGAAAAACTGTTTTTT. Translating it yields CASSVDRGNEKLFF.

The rearrangement joins TRBV2 to TRBJ1-2; 8 bases agree with TRBD1. The CDR3 has 15 residues. With 4 bases clipped from V and 2 bases from J, the junction kept 6 bases outside the gene matches. From germline, CDR1 is SNHLY and CDR2 FYNNEI. Here the CDR3 reads CASSAGAGGNYGYTF. In nucleotides, the CDR3 is TGTGCCAGCAGTGCGGGAGCAGGGGGCAACTATGGCTACACCTTC.

This chain uses TRBV5-6 with TRBJ1-4; TRBD1 might be the D (6 bases). Between the trimmed V and J ends, which lost 4 bases and 8 bases, there was a span of 15 bases. The CDR3 covers 14 residues. CDR1 and CDR2 (germline): SGHDT, YYEEEE. CDR3 protein: CASSLRGGREKLFF. The CDR3 coding sequence is TGTGCCAGCAGCCTCAGGGGCGGACGGGAAAAACTGTTTTTT.

The J gene is TRBJ2-5, the V gene TRBV12-5; TRBD2 aligns across 9 bases. Germline lookup yields CDR1 LGHNT and CDR2 FRNRAP. This CDR3 is built from 16 residues. The V segment lost 7 bases and the J segment 1 base; nucleotides outside the gene matches: 10. The CDR3 protein is CASANSRGGPQETQYF. The CDR3 nucleotides read TGTGCTAGTGCCAACTCGCGGGGGGGCCCCCAAGAGACCCAGTACTTC.

In DNA, the CDR3 is TGTGCCAGCAGTCCAAAAAGATACGGACCCCTCGACAGGGGAGCTTTCTTT. Its translation: CASSPKRYGPLDRGAFF. The chain links TRBV27 to TRBJ1-1; 8 nucleotides line up with TRBD1. J gave up 10 bases and V 5 bases, and 21 bases lay outside the gene matches. Germline-derived CDR1 and CDR2 are MNHEY and SMNVEV (reference sequence). This CDR3 has 17 amino acids.